This paragraph covers one T cell receptor beta chain sequence. Its cognate antigen is unknown. Alongside a J-beta primer mix, a sample-barcoded 5' primer served in a second PCR lasting about 7 to 11 cycles. TCRdb redid the calling of the 5' RACE reads with MiXCR, one entry per CDR3 protein. This sample has roughly 2 million distinct CDR3 sequences; around half occur once, and the top ten carry approximately 2.1%. The data belong to a study of blood T cells in healthy people across ages. Findings and caveats of the study: Because donor CMV status was unknown, expanded clonotype changes were possibly confounded. Estimated diversity that came from one million T cells was considered an underestimate. A greater number of naive CD4+ cells and higher diversity distinguished long-lived donors from aged donors.

The total RNA that was extracted per sample amounted to at least 6 micrograms. This receptor was obtained from a woman in her 40s in good health. The sequenced sample was blood.

The CDR3 is CSAPSPSTGSYEQYF. CDR3 nucleotide sequence: TGCAGTGCTCCCTCCCCCTCGACAGGCTCCTACGAGCAGTACTTC. The genes are TRBV20-1 and TRBJ2-7; D perhaps matches TRBD1 (6 bases). The germline V gene encodes CDR1 DFQATT and CDR2 SNEGSKA (reference sequence). The CDR3 loop spans 15 amino acids. The V gene lost 5 bases and the J gene lost 0 bases, with 17 bases spanning the gap.